Following are 19 T cell receptor beta chains from one sample sequenced in a study of blood T cell repertoires in COVID-19. The assay was immunoSEQ multiplex PCR, and TCRdb's table has in-frame clones only and misses some. Among roughly 200,000 clones listed, around 90% were seen once. Sequenced: peripheral blood. These receptors came from a man aged 50 to 59 with acute or convalescent COVID-19.

The chain combines TRBV4-1 with TRBJ1-1; 8 bases fit TRBD1. In germline, CDR1 is MGHRA, CDR2 YSYEKL. The CDR3 consists of 16 residues. The V and J ends lost 5 bases and 0 bases, in that order; junction bases with no gene match: 8. The CDR3 sequence: CASSKGQGQMNTEAFF. DNA of the CDR3: TGCGCCAGCAGCAAAGGACAGGGACAAATGAACACTGAAGCTTTCTTT.

The rearrangement joins TRBV4-3 to TRBJ1-6, with 10 bases fitting TRBD1. After removal of 0 bases from V and 10 bases from J, the junction contained 6 bases not matched to a gene. This CDR3 region has 16 residues. CDR1 is LGHNA, CDR2 YSLEER, per germline. The CDR3 nucleotides are TGCGCCAGCAGCCAAGATTGGACAGGGGGTGGGTCACCCCTCCACTTT. Translating it yields CASSQDWTGGGSPLHF.

In regard to this clone: Within the sample, other DNA sequences also encode this same CDR3. The J gene is TRBJ2-5, the V gene TRBV5-1; 7 bases line up with TRBD1. The CDR3 covers 13 residues. Germline V gene lookup returns CDR1 SGHRS and CDR2 YFSETQ. V trimming: 4 bases; J trimming: 3 bases; junction bases outside the gene matches: 3. CDR3 residues: CASSLTGEETQYF. CDR3 sequence (DNA): TGCGCCAGCAGCCTAACAGGGGAAGAGACCCAGTACTTC.

The chain employs TRBV14 and TRBJ2-3; D is perhaps TRBD1 (5 bases). V lost 4 bases and J 1 base, leaving 9 bases between the germline ends. The CDR3 length is 14 residues. The V gene's germline CDR1 is SGHDN and CDR2 FVKESK. CDR3 sequence: CASSPLRGTDTQYF. CDR3 sequence (DNA): TGTGCCAGCAGCCCCCTCAGGGGCACAGATACGCAGTATTTT.

The rearrangement uses TRBV10-2 and TRBJ2-1, with D unresolved. Germline CDR1 WSHSY, CDR2 SAAADI. The CDR3 runs to 12 residues. V lost 2 bases, J lost 7 bases, and 6 bases lay in between. In DNA form, the CDR3 reads TGCGCCAGCAGTGAGGGCTTAAATGAGCAGTTCTTC. Protein product: CASSEGLNEQFF.

The CDR3 reads CAWTQASGGDTQYF. DNA of the CDR3: TGTGCCTGGACCCAAGCTAGCGGGGGGGATACGCAGTATTTT. This chain links TRBV30 with TRBJ2-3, with 11 bases that match TRBD2. The germline gives CDR1 GTSNPN, CDR2 SVGIG (reference sequence). V lost 4 bases and J lost 6; bases outside the gene matches: 6. The CDR3 has 14 amino acids.

V and J are TRBV6-5 and TRBJ1-2, with 8 bases aligning to TRBD1. V lost 3 bases, J lost 4 bases, and 4 bases stayed unmatched. Germline V gene sequence: CDR1 MNHEY, CDR2 SVGAGI. CDR3 length: 14 residues. CDR3 loop: CASSYGQGTYGYTF. CDR3 sequence (DNA): TGTGCCAGCAGTTATGGACAGGGAACCTATGGCTACACCTTC.

This clone was picked up a small number of times. The V call is TRBV7-2, the J call TRBJ2-1; unclear D gene. The CDR3 totals 13 residues. CDR1 is SGHTA, CDR2 FQGNSA, per germline. The V and J ends lost 1 base and 7 bases respectively, with 8 bases between them. The CDR3 sequence: CASSLGAMNEQFF. CDR3 DNA: TGTGCCAGCAGCTTAGGAGCTATGAATGAGCAGTTCTTC.

V is TRBV10-2 and J is TRBJ2-7; 9 positions agree with TRBD2. Germline values: CDR1 WSHSY, CDR2 SAAADI. This CDR3 spans 14 amino acids. V lost 0 bases and J lost 6; bases outside the gene matches: 3. The CDR3 sequence: CASSESSSGAEQYV. The CDR3 DNA follows: TGCGCCAGCAGTGAGTCGTCTAGCGGGGCCGAGCAGTACGTC.

The chain joins TRBV12-3 or TRBV12-4 to TRBJ2-7; D unresolved. Trimming left V 3 bases short and J 1 base short, with 4 bases between. The CDR3 is 12 residues long. Here the CDR3 reads CASSLESYEQYF. As DNA, the CDR3 is TGTGCCAGCAGTTTGGAGTCCTACGAGCAGTACTTC.

The genes are TRBV7-3 and TRBJ2-3; possibly TRBD1 for D (6 bases). Trimming pared 2 bases from V and 0 bases from J, leaving 6 bases between. Germline V CDR1 and CDR2: SGHTA, FQGTGA. This CDR3 spans 14 amino acids. The CDR3 nucleotides read TGTGCCAGCAGCTTAGGACAGAGCACAGATACGCAGTATTTT. It specifies CASSLGQSTDTQYF.

The V and J genes are TRBV7-9 and TRBJ1-2; D is ambiguous. CDR1 is SEHNR and CDR2 is FQNEAQ in the germline V gene (reference sequence). This CDR3 is built from 14 residues. The V end was cut by 8 bases, the J end by 2 bases, with 15 bases between. CDR3 sequence: CASSRQPENYGYTF. The CDR3 DNA follows: TGTGCCAGCTCTAGGCAGCCAGAGAACTATGGCTACACCTTC.

This rearrangement joins TRBV7-3 to TRBJ2-6; a weak D match, TRBD2 (6 bases). CDR3 length: 17 amino acids. Germline-derived CDR1 and CDR2 are SGHTA and FQGTGA. V gave up 2 bases and J gave up 0 bases, with 11 bases separating them. The CDR3 is CASSLDGGSSGANVLTF. CDR3 in DNA: TGTGCCAGCAGCTTAGACGGGGGAAGCTCTGGGGCCAACGTCCTGACTTTC. Full variable domain (missing parts from reference TRBV7-3 and TRBJ2-6): GAGVSQTPSNKVTEKGKYVELRCDPISGHTALYWYRQSLGQGPEFLIYFQGTGAADDSGLPNDRFFAVRPEGSVSTLKIQRTERGDSAVYLCASSLDGGSSGANVLTFGAGSRLTVL.

The chain has TRBV6-5 and TRBJ1-1, with a possible D match to TRBD1 (5 bases). The CDR3 is 14 amino acids. V lost 2 bases to trimming and J lost 3 bases, with 10 bases between them. In germline, CDR1 is MNHEY, CDR2 SVGAGI. This CDR3 reads CASSYRGGYTEAFF. The CDR3 bases are TGTGCCAGCAGTTACCGGGGGGGGTACACTGAAGCTTTCTTT.

This chain links TRBV29-1 with TRBJ1-2, with 10 bases matching TRBD1. V shed 6 bases, J shed 4 bases, and the junction held 8 bases outside the gene matches. In germline, CDR1 is SQVTM, CDR2 ANQGSEA. The CDR3 runs to 14 residues. The DNA of the CDR3 is TGCAGCGTGGGGGACAGGGGCTTGGTCTATGGCTACACCTTC. This gives the protein CSVGDRGLVYGYTF. Based on the CDR3 plus reference TRBV29-1 and TRBJ1-2, the full variable domain is SAVISQKPSRDICQRGTSLTIQCQVDSQVTMMFWYRQQPGQSLTLIATANQGSEATYESGFVIDKFPISRPNLTFSTLTVSNMSPEDSSIYLCSVGDRGLVYGYTFGSGTRLTVV.

The chain recombines TRBV24-1 with TRBJ1-4; 9 positions agree with TRBD1. Germline assignment: CDR1 KGHDR and CDR2 SFDVKD. There are 15 residues in the CDR3. Trimming cost V 5 bases and J 4 bases; bases outside gene matches: 4. The chain's CDR3 is CATSVGTGLNEKLFF. DNA of the CDR3: TGTGCCACCAGTGTTGGGACAGGGCTTAATGAAAAACTGTTTTTT.

This clone has just one count. The chain has TRBV19 and TRBJ2-2, with 7 positions matching TRBD1. Looked up from germline, CDR1 is LNHDA and CDR2 is SQIVND (reference sequence). This CDR3 spans 15 amino acids. Trimming at V came to 4 bases and at J to 1 base, leaving 3 bases not matched to a gene. CDR3 residues: CASSTTGLNTGELFF. The CDR3 DNA reads TGTGCCAGTAGTACGACAGGGTTGAACACCGGGGAGCTGTTTTTT.

The chain links TRBV15 to TRBJ2-7; D is perhaps TRBD1 (6 bases). The CDR3 sequence is 15 residues long. Germline V gene sequence: CDR1 LNHNV, CDR2 YYDKDF (reference sequence). V lost 5 bases to trimming and J lost 3 bases, with 17 bases between them. DNA of the CDR3: TGTGCCACCAGCCCCCCGGACAGCCCGGTCTACGAGCAGTACTTC. Translating it yields CATSPPDSPVYEQYF.

The chain carries TRBV7-9 and TRBJ1-4, with D maybe TRBD1 (6 bases). Trimming removed 5 bases at V and 1 base at J, with 14 bases between. The CDR3 contains 16 residues. Per the germline V gene, CDR1 is SEHNR and CDR2 is FQNEAQ (reference sequence). The CDR3 DNA reads as TGTGCCAGCAGCCCTTCAGGGGATGGAACTAATGAAAAACTGTTTTTT. Translated, it gives CASSPSGDGTNEKLFF.